The 12 T cell receptor beta chains below were found in one sample sequenced in a study of breast tumors, draining lymph nodes, adjacent tissues. From the multiplex PCR reads, TCRdb called clonotypes with MiXCR, one entry per CDR3 protein. The sample has about 230,000 distinct CDR3 sequences, approximately 29% seen once; the top ten hold 1.2% to 1.5%. Axillary draining lymph nodes of breast cancer patients supplied the node samples. The specimen sequenced was axillary lymph node tissue. These receptor sequences come from a female donor with breast cancer. Some clones in this sample may be carry-over from other donors' samples.

This clonotype was recorded at least ten times. The J gene is TRBJ2-1, the V gene TRBV2; 7 bases agree with TRBD1. There are 16 residues in the CDR3. The V gene's germline CDR1 is SNHLY and CDR2 FYNNEI. With 4 bases clipped from V and 9 bases from J, the junction kept 15 bases outside the gene matches. Here the CDR3 reads CASSGTGRGWAPEQFF. DNA for the CDR3: TGTGCCAGCAGTGGGACAGGTAGGGGCTGGGCTCCTGAGCAGTTCTTC.

In its sample, this clonotype was seen many times. This chain connects TRBV29-1 to TRBJ1-3; D is possibly TRBD1 (5 bases). Germline V gene data show CDR1 as SQVTM and CDR2 as ANQGSEA. CDR3 length equals 12 residues. V gave up 7 bases and J gave up 3 bases, with 10 bases separating them. The CDR3 bases are TGCAGCGGCCAGGGTTTTGGAAACACCATATATTTT. Its protein is CSGQGFGNTIYF. The complete variable domain, with remaining parts taken from reference TRBV29-1 and TRBJ1-3, reads SAVISQKPSRDICQRGTSLTIQCQVDSQVTMMFWYRQQPGQSLTLIATANQGSEATYESGFVIDKFPISRPNLTFSTLTVSNMSPEDSSIYLCSGQGFGNTIYFGEGSWLTVV.

This clonotype appeared many times. This chain connects TRBV29-1 to TRBJ2-5, with 14 nucleotides matching TRBD2. The CDR3 has 14 residues. Germline trimming cut 4 bases from V and 6 bases from J; bases unmatched to any gene: 4. Looked up from germline, CDR1 is SQVTM and CDR2 is ANQGSEA. CDR3 amino acids: CSVAGLAGGQTQYF. In DNA form, the CDR3 reads TGCAGCGTTGCAGGACTAGCGGGAGGCCAGACCCAGTACTTC.

The table lists this clonotype with many counts. The chain carries TRBV5-1 and TRBJ2-3, with 8 nucleotides matching TRBD1. V was clipped by 0 bases and J by 6 bases; unmatched bases: 9. The germline V gene encodes CDR1 SGHRS and CDR2 YFSETQ. The CDR3 contains 16 residues. The DNA of the CDR3 is TGCGCCAGCAGCTTGGACCCCAGGACAGGGTGGGATACGCAGTATTTT. Its translation is CASSLDPRTGWDTQYF.

In this sample, this clonotype turned up many times. The chain uses TRBV7-2 and TRBJ2-1, with D possibly being TRBD2 (6 bases). Germline-derived CDR1 and CDR2 are SGHTA and FQGNSA. The CDR3 totals 14 residues. Trimming pared 5 bases from V and 4 bases from J, leaving 12 bases between. CDR3: CASSPGLPYNEQFF. CDR3 nucleotides: TGTGCCAGCAGCCCGGGACTTCCATACAATGAGCAGTTCTTC.

Notes on this clonotype: In this CDR3 the conserved last residue, phenylalanine or tryptophan, is missing, so a read error is likely. This chain links TRBV4-3 with TRBJ1-6, with D unclear. In germline, CDR1 is LGHNA, CDR2 YSLEER. This CDR3 spans 15 amino acids. CDR3: CASSQEHVYSSPLHL. The DNA for the CDR3 is TGCGCCAGCAGCCAAGAACACGTATATAGTTCACCCCTCCACCTT.

This clonotype was picked up a small number of times. A much larger clone sits a single nucleotide away, making a read error possible. The chain links TRBV5-1 to TRBJ2-5; D is tentatively TRBD1 or TRBD2 (6 bases each). CDR3 size: 15 residues. Germline assignment: CDR1 SGHRS and CDR2 YFSETQ. Trimming removed 1 base from V and 9 bases from J, with 19 bases in between. The CDR3 spells CASSLTAGRGEPQYF. CDR3 sequence (DNA): TGCGCCAGCAGCTTGACGGCGGGAAGGGGGGAGCCCCAGTACTTC.

This clonotype has only one observation. This chain connects TRBV2 to TRBJ2-1; 9 positions agree with TRBD1. The CDR3 sequence is 15 residues long. J gave up 6 bases and V 3 bases, and 6 bases lay outside the gene matches. CDR1 and CDR2 from the germline V gene are SNHLY and FYNNEI. CDR3 sequence (DNA): TGTGCCAGCAGTGAGGACAGGGGTGGGGGCAATGAGCAGTTCTTC. This codes for CASSEDRGGGNEQFF.

This clonotype was counted many times. The chain joins TRBV7-2 to TRBJ2-2; no definite D call. This CDR3 is built from 14 residues. Per germline, CDR1 SGHTA and CDR2 FQGNSA. V lost 5 bases and J lost 2, with 9 bases in between. For the CDR3, the DNA is TGTGCCAGCAGCGTGACTCATAACACCGGGGAGCTGTTTTTT. Encoded protein: CASSVTHNTGELFF.

This sequence joins TRBV29-1 and TRBJ1-5, with 9 bases lining up with TRBD1. The V gene's germline CDR1 is SQVTM and CDR2 ANQGSEA. Trimming at V came to 4 bases and at J to 4 bases, leaving 14 bases not matched to a gene. The CDR3 sequence is 17 residues long. In nucleotides, the CDR3 is TGCAGCGTTGTAGTATCCGGGACAGGGTTTGAGAATCAGCCCCAGCATTTT. Its translation: CSVVVSGTGFENQPQHF. Looking up the rest from reference TRBV29-1 and TRBJ1-5 gives the full variable domain: SAVISQKPSRDICQRGTSLTIQCQVDSQVTMMFWYRQQPGQSLTLIATANQGSEATYESGFVIDKFPISRPNLTFSTLTVSNMSPEDSSIYLCSVVVSGTGFENQPQHFGDGTRLSIL.

This clonotype appeared many times. V and J are TRBV5-1 and TRBJ2-1, with a tentative D call TRBD2 (6 bases). Trimming left V 4 bases short and J 7 bases short, with 9 bases between. The CDR3 has 12 amino acids. CDR1 is SGHRS and CDR2 is YFSETQ in the germline V gene. CDR3 amino acids: CASSETRNEQFF. CDR3 sequence (DNA): TGCGCCAGCAGCGAGACTAGAAATGAGCAGTTCTTC.

This sequence joins TRBV5-4 and TRBJ1-1; the D gene is possibly TRBD1 (6 bases). The CDR3 is 15 residues long. Germline assignment: CDR1 SGHNT and CDR2 YYREEE (reference sequence). Between the trimmed V and J ends, which lost 4 bases and 2 bases, there was a span of 15 bases. The CDR3 loop reads CASSPRTDLNTEAFF. In nucleotides, the CDR3 is TGTGCCAGCAGCCCTCGGACAGATTTAAACACTGAAGCTTTCTTT.